This T cell receptor beta chain was captured by sequencing in a study of blood T cell repertoires in COVID-19. Study-level information: Sample material is recorded as cDNA or gDNA derived from T cells, B-cell-depleted T cells, or PBMCs.

The CDR3 runs 15 residues. J lost 1 base, V lost 3 bases, and 7 bases had no gene match. CDR1 is DFQATT, CDR2 SNEGSKA, per germline (reference sequence). TCRdb's table, derived via immunoSEQ multiplex PCR, lists solely in-frame clones and lacks some. The sample has hundreds of thousands of clones, about 89% seen once. Those enrolled in Seattle joined during active infection and were followed longitudinally afterward. This sequence joins TRBV20-1 and TRBJ2-5; 8 bases map to TRBD1. The sequence was collected from a woman between 25 and 40 years old with COVID-19, enrolled during active disease. The specimen sequenced was peripheral blood. This CDR3 reads CSASRADRGQETQYF. CDR3 DNA sequence: TGCAGTGCTAGTAGGGCCGACAGGGGCCAAGAGACCCAGTACTTC.